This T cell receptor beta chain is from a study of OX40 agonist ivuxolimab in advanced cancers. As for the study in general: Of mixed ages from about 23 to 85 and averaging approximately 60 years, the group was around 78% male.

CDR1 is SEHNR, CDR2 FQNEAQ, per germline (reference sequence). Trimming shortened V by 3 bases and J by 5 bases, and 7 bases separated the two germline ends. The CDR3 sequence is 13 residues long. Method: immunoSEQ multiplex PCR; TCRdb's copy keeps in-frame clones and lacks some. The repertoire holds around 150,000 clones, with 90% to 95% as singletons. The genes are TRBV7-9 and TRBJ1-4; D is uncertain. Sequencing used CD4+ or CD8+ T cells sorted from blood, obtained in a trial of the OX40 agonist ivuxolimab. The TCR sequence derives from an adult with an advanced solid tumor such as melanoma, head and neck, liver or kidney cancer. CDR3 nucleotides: TGTGCCAGCAGCTTTTATGGAAATGAAAAACTGTTTTTT. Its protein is CASSFYGNEKLFF. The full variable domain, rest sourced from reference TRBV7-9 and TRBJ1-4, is DTGVSQNPRHKITKRGQNVTFRCDPISEHNRLYWYRQTLGQGPEFLTYFQNEAQLEKSRLLSDRFSAERPKGSFSTLEIQRTEQGDSAMYLCASSFYGNEKLFFGSGTQLSVL.